The 32 T cell receptor beta chains below all came from one sample that was sequenced in a study of T cell repertoires and HLA-DP antigens (dated by TCRdb to 2016 to 2019). The library was produced with the immunoSEQ multiplex PCR assay. TCRdb holds this immuneACCESS table with in-frame rearrangements only. Some clones are missing; in checked studies, unresolved V genes explain under half, and the rest has no known cause. This sample gives 90,000 to 130,000 clones in total; around 93% of them show up just once. The top ten clones comprise roughly 0.3% of the sample. These receptors' antigens are unknown. Sample: CD4+ T cells from PBMCs. The receptor source for this set is a woman between 18 and 30 years old in good health and CMV-seronegative.

The chain carries TRBV29-1 and TRBJ1-4; 7 bases line up with TRBD1. Germline-derived CDR1 and CDR2 are SQVTM and ANQGSEA. V gave up 6 bases and J gave up 6 bases; unmatched junction bases: 4. The CDR3 runs 12 residues. Here the CDR3 reads CSVGRGDEKLFF. As DNA, the CDR3 is TGCAGCGTGGGCAGGGGGGATGAAAAACTGTTTTTT.

V gene TRBV15 combines with J gene TRBJ1-3; D is perhaps TRBD1 (5 bases). CDR1 is LNHNV, CDR2 YYDKDF, per germline (reference sequence). This CDR3 is 17 amino acids long. Trimming stripped 0 bases from V and 5 bases from J, with 17 bases between. The DNA of the CDR3 is TGTGCCACCAGCAGAGATGCAGGGTCAGGGACTAGAAACACCATATATTTT. Protein product: CATSRDAGSGTRNTIYF. Using reference TRBV15 and TRBJ1-3 for the parts outside the CDR3, the full variable domain is DAMVIQNPRYQVTQFGKPVTLSCSQTLNHNVMYWYQQKSSQAPKLLFHYYDKDFNNEADTPDNFQSRRPNTSFCFLDIRSPGLGDTAMYLCATSRDAGSGTRNTIYFGEGSWLTVV.

V usage is TRBV7-9 and J usage is TRBJ2-1, with 12 bases lining up with TRBD1. The J segment lost 5 bases and the V segment lost 6 bases, leaving 11 bases of the junction unmatched. This CDR3 contains 17 residues. From germline, CDR1 is SEHNR and CDR2 FQNEAQ (reference sequence). The DNA for the CDR3 is TGTGCCAGCAGGCCAAGGCCCGGGACAGGGGGCCACAATGAGCAGTTCTTC. Its translation: CASRPRPGTGGHNEQFF.

This rearrangement joins TRBV9 to TRBJ2-5, with no clear D. The length of the CDR3 is 13 residues. CDR1 SGDLS and CDR2 YYNGEE come from the germline V gene. V lost 4 bases and J lost 7, with 14 bases in between. The CDR3 reads CASSSLSVGTQYF. Here the CDR3 DNA reads TGTGCCAGCAGCTCCCTCTCGGTGGGGACCCAGTACTTC.

The chain has TRBV6-5 and TRBJ1-2; TRBD1 is a possible D gene (5 bases). Trimming cost V 6 bases and J 6 bases, with 8 bases left between them. The CDR3 contains 11 residues. Germline V gene data show CDR1 as MNHEY and CDR2 as SVGAGI. The CDR3 DNA sequence: TGTGCCAGCAGGCAGACAGATGGCTACACCTTC. It is translated as CASRQTDGYTF.

The gene calls are TRBV12-5 and TRBJ1-1; D not resolved. This CDR3 spans 14 amino acids. Looked up from germline, CDR1 is LGHNT and CDR2 is FRNRAP. V shed 1 base and J shed 4 bases, with 10 bases lying between them. This CDR3 is CASGLATGSTEAFF. CDR3 sequence (DNA): TGTGCTAGTGGTTTGGCCACGGGGAGCACTGAAGCTTTCTTT.

The chain has TRBV5-1 and TRBJ2-3; 13 bases are a match to TRBD2. Germline assignment: CDR1 SGHRS and CDR2 YFSETQ. The junction had 6 bases not matched to a gene; V was cut back by 2 bases and J by 0 bases. This CDR3 is built from 18 residues. The CDR3 loop is CASSFGTSGVRSTDTQYF. CDR3 coding DNA: TGCGCCAGCAGCTTTGGGACTAGCGGGGTACGAAGCACAGATACGCAGTATTTT. Full variable domain (rest looked up from reference TRBV5-1 and TRBJ2-3): KAGVTQTPRYLIKTRGQQVTLSCSPISGHRSVSWYQQTPGQGLQFLFEYFSETQRNKGNFPGRFSGRQFSNSRSEMNVSTLELGDSALYLCASSFGTSGVRSTDTQYFGPGTRLTVL.

This clone was seen once. This chain uses TRBV5-1 with TRBJ2-3; the match to TRBD2 covers 8 bases. The CDR3 extends over 14 amino acids. The germline CDR1 and CDR2 sequences are SGHRS and YFSETQ. J lost 8 bases, V lost 0 bases, and 5 bases had no gene match. The CDR3 DNA sequence: TGCGCCAGCAGCTTGGACCGGGAGGGCTCTACGCAGTATTTT. It yields the protein CASSLDREGSTQYF.

The chain has TRBV2 and TRBJ1-5; D ambiguous. Germline loops: CDR1 SNHLY, CDR2 FYNNEI. V shed 1 base and J shed 8 bases, with 15 bases lying between them. This CDR3 contains 15 residues. The CDR3 here is CASSEGGEPSKPQHF. The DNA for the CDR3 is TGTGCCAGCAGTGAAGGTGGGGAGCCCAGTAAGCCCCAGCATTTT.

The J gene is TRBJ2-3, the V gene TRBV4-3; TRBD2 matches 8 bases. Trimming took 3 bases from V and 0 from J; bases not matched to a gene: 11. CDR3 length: 18 residues. CDR1 LGHNA and CDR2 YSLEER come from the germline V gene. The CDR3 loop reads CASSQIIQTSASTDTQYF. The DNA for the CDR3 is TGCGCCAGCAGCCAGATCATTCAGACTAGCGCTAGCACAGATACGCAGTATTTT.

The rearrangement uses TRBV21-1 and TRBJ2-7. TRBV21-1 is a listed pseudogene. The CDR3 runs to 13 residues. CDR3 DNA sequence: TGTGCCAGCCACGAAGGCCCCCCTTACGAGCAGTACTTC. It codes for CASHEGPPYEQYF.

V and J are TRBV7-9 and TRBJ1-5, with D maybe TRBD1 (5 bases). The CDR3 runs to 17 residues. Germline CDR1 reads SEHNR; CDR2 reads FQNEAQ (reference sequence). Trimming took off 5 bases at V and 0 bases at J, with 17 bases between the two ends. The CDR3 nucleotides are TGTGCCAGCAGCCGGGGCCGGGTTGGGGGTAGCAATCAGCCCCAGCATTTT. Protein product: CASSRGRVGGSNQPQHF.

This chain connects TRBV20-1 to TRBJ1-2; D is undetermined. This CDR3 comprises 10 residues. Deletions cut 8 bases from V and 3 bases from J, with 7 bases between. Germline assignment: CDR1 DFQATT and CDR2 SNEGSKA (reference sequence). The CDR3 nucleotides read TGCAGTACAACGGACTATGGCTACACCTTC. Translation gives CSTTDYGYTF.

The chain carries TRBV7-9 and TRBJ2-2; 8 bases agree with TRBD1. Germline values: CDR1 SEHNR, CDR2 FQNEAQ (reference sequence). This CDR3 comprises 16 residues. The J segment lost 5 bases and the V segment lost 5 bases, leaving 10 bases of the junction unmatched. The CDR3 here is CASSLPDRVQTGELFF. CDR3 coding DNA: TGTGCCAGCAGCCTGCCGGACAGGGTTCAAACCGGGGAGCTGTTTTTT. The full variable domain, in which reference TRBV7-9 and TRBJ2-2 provide the parts outside the CDR3, is DTGVSQNPRHKITKRGQNVTFRCDPISEHNRLYWYRQTLGQGPEFLTYFQNEAQLEKSRLLSDRFSAERPKGSFSTLEIQRTEQGDSAMYLCASSLPDRVQTGELFFGEGSRLTVL.

The chain links TRBV28 to TRBJ2-7; no clear D gene. This CDR3 is 15 amino acids long. V was clipped by 5 bases and J by 2 bases, with 16 bases between them. The V gene's germline CDR1 is MDHEN and CDR2 SYDVKM. CDR3 bases: TGTGCCAGCAGTCAACTTGGCAGGAATACCTACGAGCAGTACGTC. It translates to CASSQLGRNTYEQYV.

This clone was seen only once. The chain combines TRBV12-5 with TRBJ2-2; D is ambiguous. V was shortened by 3 bases and J by 0 bases, with 5 bases between the two germline ends. Germline lookup yields CDR1 LGHNT and CDR2 FRNRAP. This CDR3 is 14 amino acids long. In DNA form, the CDR3 reads TGTGCTAGTGGTTTAGGCCCGAACACCGGGGAGCTGTTTTTT. Amino acid sequence: CASGLGPNTGELFF.

The chain has TRBV27 and TRBJ1-5, with D perhaps TRBD1 (5 bases). This CDR3 is built from 15 residues. CDR1 MNHEY and CDR2 SMNVEV come from the germline V gene (reference sequence). The V gene lost 8 bases and the J gene lost 0 bases, with 14 bases spanning the gap. The CDR3 nucleotides read TGTGCCAGCGGACACGACCGAAATAGCAATCAGCCCCAGCATTTT. Translating gives CASGHDRNSNQPQHF.

The CDR3 region has the DNA TGTGCCAGCAGCCGCCGTAGGTGGGCCTATGGCTACACCTTC. Residues: CASSRRRWAYGYTF. This chain joins TRBV27 and TRBJ1-2; D is ambiguous. Per germline, CDR1 MNHEY and CDR2 SMNVEV (reference sequence). V was cut by 6 bases and J by 4 bases, with 15 bases left in between. The CDR3 runs to 14 residues.

V gene TRBV27 combines with J gene TRBJ1-6, with D hard to call. V lost 6 bases to trimming and J lost 4 bases, with 7 bases between them. The CDR3 is 13 amino acids. Germline CDR1 MNHEY, CDR2 SMNVEV (reference sequence). CDR3 protein: CASRISYNSPLHF. The CDR3 region has the DNA TGTGCCAGCAGAATTTCTTATAATTCACCCCTCCACTTT.

This clone was found once. The chain couples TRBV15 to TRBJ2-3, with a possible D match to TRBD2 (6 bases). Trimming stripped 1 base from V and 10 bases from J, with 9 bases between. This CDR3 contains 12 residues. From germline, CDR1 is LNHNV and CDR2 YYDKDF (reference sequence). The CDR3, as DNA: TGTGCCACCAGCAGAGGGGGGGATCCGCAGTATTTT. It codes for CATSRGGDPQYF.

This sequence joins TRBV11-1 and TRBJ2-3; 10 nucleotides match TRBD1. Germline trimming cut 4 bases from V and 0 bases from J; bases unmatched to any gene: 4. In germline, CDR1 is SGHAT, CDR2 FQDESV (reference sequence). The CDR3 loop spans 16 amino acids. CDR3 nucleotide sequence: TGTGCCAGCAGCTGGCCGGGACAGGGGAGCACAGATACGCAGTATTTT. Translation gives CASSWPGQGSTDTQYF.

The CDR3 reads CASSPRQRLAGVKGLYEQYF. The CDR3 DNA follows: TGTGCCAGCAGTCCTCGACAGCGACTAGCGGGAGTAAAAGGTCTCTACGAGCAGTACTTC. The rearrangement links TRBV28 to TRBJ2-7, with 12 bases matching TRBD2. V gave up 5 bases and J gave up 3 bases; unmatched junction bases: 20. Germline CDR1 is MDHEN and CDR2 is SYDVKM. The length of the CDR3 is 20 residues.

V and J are TRBV9 and TRBJ2-1, with D perhaps being TRBD1 or TRBD2 (5 bases each). V lost 2 bases to trimming and J lost 8 bases, with 20 bases between them. Germline values: CDR1 SGDLS, CDR2 YYNGEE. This CDR3 region has 16 residues. The CDR3 coding sequence is TGTGCCAGCAGCGTCCCACCTAACCCGAGGGGTGATGAGCAGTTCTTC. It codes for CASSVPPNPRGDEQFF.

V usage is TRBV6-5 and J usage is TRBJ1-1; D may be TRBD1 (5 bases). V gave up 7 bases and J gave up 1 base, with 13 bases separating them. CDR3 length equals 14 residues. Germline V lookup: CDR1 MNHEY, CDR2 SVGAGI. The CDR3 DNA reads as TGTGCCAGCACCAGACAGTGGGGGAACACTGAAGCTTTCTTT. It codes for CASTRQWGNTEAFF.

This clone was seen only once. V and J are TRBV25-1 and TRBJ2-7; D might be TRBD1 (6 bases). Germline assignment: CDR1 MGHDK and CDR2 SYGVNS. The CDR3 is 13 amino acids. V gave up 8 bases and J gave up 4 bases, with 15 bases separating them. CDR3: CASSTYRDYEQYV. The CDR3, as DNA: TGTGCCAGCTCCACCTACAGGGATTACGAGCAGTACGTC.

This clone was observed a few times. The chain recombines TRBV6-6 with TRBJ1-6, with D hard to call. The CDR3 sequence is 12 residues long. Trimming removed 0 bases at V and 7 bases at J, with 1 base between. CDR1 is MNHNY, CDR2 SVGAGI, per germline (reference sequence). The chain's CDR3 is CASSYSNSPLHF. The CDR3 DNA reads as TGTGCCAGCAGTTACTCGAATTCACCCCTCCACTTT.

This chain links TRBV5-1 with TRBJ1-3; D call uncertain. Trimming cost V 6 bases and J 2 bases, with 12 bases left between them. Looked up from germline, CDR1 is SGHRS and CDR2 is YFSETQ. This CDR3 has 14 amino acids. The CDR3, as DNA: TGCGCCAGCACCGAGCTGGATGCTGGAAACACCATATATTTT. The encoded protein is CASTELDAGNTIYF.

This sequence joins TRBV6-5 and TRBJ2-1; maybe TRBD1 (5 bases). Germline assignment: CDR1 MNHEY and CDR2 SVGAGI. The V gene lost 7 bases and the J gene lost 0 bases, with 7 bases spanning the gap. The length of the CDR3 is 13 residues. The chain's CDR3 is CASTGRSYNEQFF. CDR3 DNA sequence: TGTGCCAGCACAGGGCGCTCCTACAATGAGCAGTTCTTC.

This clone was seen a few times. The chain couples TRBV18 to TRBJ1-3, with TRBD1 matching 11 bases. The V and J ends lost 4 bases and 3 bases, in that order; junction bases with no gene match: 8. Germline CDR1 is KGHSH and CDR2 is LQKENI. CDR3 length: 17 amino acids. CDR3 sequence: CASSQEDRGRGGNTIYF. CDR3 DNA: TGTGCCAGCTCACAAGAGGACAGGGGGCGCGGTGGAAACACCATATATTTT.

The rearrangement links TRBV4-3 to TRBJ1-1; no reliable D call. Trimming removed 0 bases at V and 3 bases at J, with 5 bases between. This CDR3 has 13 amino acids. Per the germline V gene, CDR1 is LGHNA and CDR2 is YSLEER. The CDR3 reads CASSQDEDTEAFF. CDR3 DNA sequence: TGCGCCAGCAGCCAAGATGAAGACACTGAAGCTTTCTTT.

V gene TRBV10-1 combines with J gene TRBJ2-1; 11 bases map to TRBD2. Germline values: CDR1 WNHNN, CDR2 SYGVQD (reference sequence). The CDR3 extends over 18 amino acids. The trim removed 4 bases at V and 0 bases at J, leaving 8 bases unmatched. The CDR3, as DNA: TGCGCCAGCAGTGGGGCTAGCGGGAGGACCAGCTCCTACAATGAGCAGTTCTTC. Its protein is CASSGASGRTSSYNEQFF.

This chain's CDR3 is CSVDFRDRQFF. CDR3 in DNA: TGCAGCGTTGATTTCCGGGACAGACAGTTCTTC. The chain employs TRBV29-1 and TRBJ2-1; 7 bases are a match to TRBD1. Germline loops: CDR1 SQVTM, CDR2 ANQGSEA. With V trimmed by 3 bases and J by 13 bases, 6 bases remained unmatched. There are 11 residues in the CDR3.